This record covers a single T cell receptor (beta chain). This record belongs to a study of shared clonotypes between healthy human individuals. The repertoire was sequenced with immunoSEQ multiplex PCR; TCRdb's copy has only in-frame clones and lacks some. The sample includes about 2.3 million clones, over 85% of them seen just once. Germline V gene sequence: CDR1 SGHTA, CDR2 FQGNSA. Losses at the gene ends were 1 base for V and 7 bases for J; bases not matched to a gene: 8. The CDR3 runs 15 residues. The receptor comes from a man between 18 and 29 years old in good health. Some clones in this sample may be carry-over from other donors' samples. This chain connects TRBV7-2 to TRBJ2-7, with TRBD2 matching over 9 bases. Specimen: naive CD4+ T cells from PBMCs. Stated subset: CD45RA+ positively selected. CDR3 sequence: CASSLGAGGPEEQYF. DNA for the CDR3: TGTGCCAGCAGCTTAGGGGCGGGAGGGCCGGAAGAGCAGTACTTC.